What follows is one T cell receptor beta chain and its context. TCRdb analysed the RT-PCR reads with MiXCR anew, one entry per CDR3 protein. Of 650,000 to 800,000 distinct CDR3 sequences listed, 12% to 15% are singletons. J lost 4 bases, V lost 11 bases, and 8 bases had no gene match. The CDR3 sequence is 13 residues long. Germline CDR1 reads MNHNS; CDR2 reads SASEGT. This TCR came from a female donor in good health, serving as a healthy control. The source material was memory CD4+ T cells from blood. The rearrangement uses TRBV6-1 and TRBJ1-5, with 7 positions matching TRBD1. The CDR3 nucleotides are TGTGCCGTGCAAACAGGGGCTAATCAGCCCCAGCATTTT. It translates to CAVQTGANQPQHF.